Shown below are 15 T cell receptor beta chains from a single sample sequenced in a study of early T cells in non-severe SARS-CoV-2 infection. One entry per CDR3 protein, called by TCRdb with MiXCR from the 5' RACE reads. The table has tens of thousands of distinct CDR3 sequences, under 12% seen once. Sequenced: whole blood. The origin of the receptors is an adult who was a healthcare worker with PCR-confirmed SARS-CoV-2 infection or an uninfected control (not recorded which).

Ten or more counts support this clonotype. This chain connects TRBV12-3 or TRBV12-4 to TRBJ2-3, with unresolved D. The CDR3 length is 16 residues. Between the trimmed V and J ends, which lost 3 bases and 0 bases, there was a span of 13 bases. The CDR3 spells CASSFRPRTSTDTQYF. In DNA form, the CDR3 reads TGTGCCAGCAGTTTCCGACCCCGGACCAGCACAGATACGCAGTATTTT.

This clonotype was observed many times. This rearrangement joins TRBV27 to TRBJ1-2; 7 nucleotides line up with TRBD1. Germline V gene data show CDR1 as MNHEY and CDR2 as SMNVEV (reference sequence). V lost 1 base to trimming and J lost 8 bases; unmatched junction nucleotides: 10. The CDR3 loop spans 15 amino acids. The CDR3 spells CASSLFPGQSLGYTF. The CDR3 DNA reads TGTGCCAGCAGTTTATTCCCGGGACAGAGCTTAGGCTACACCTTC.

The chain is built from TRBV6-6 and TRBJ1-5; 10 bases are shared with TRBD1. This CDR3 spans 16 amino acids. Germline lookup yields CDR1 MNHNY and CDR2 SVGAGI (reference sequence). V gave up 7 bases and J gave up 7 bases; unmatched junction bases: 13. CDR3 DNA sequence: TGTGCCAGCACCGACCGACAGGGGGCAGCGGGACAGCCCCAGCATTTT. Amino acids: CASTDRQGAAGQPQHF.

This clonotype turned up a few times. Here the CDR3 DNA reads TGTGCCAGCAGCCTCGGAGTTCGGAGCACTGAAGCTTTCTTT. Amino acids: CASSLGVRSTEAFF. The chain recombines TRBV3-2 with TRBJ1-1. TRBV3-2 is recorded as a pseudogene. The CDR3 length is 14 residues.

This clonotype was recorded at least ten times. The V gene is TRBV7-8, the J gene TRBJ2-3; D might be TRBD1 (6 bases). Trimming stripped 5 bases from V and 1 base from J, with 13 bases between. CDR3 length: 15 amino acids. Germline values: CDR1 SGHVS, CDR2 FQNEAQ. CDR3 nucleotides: TGTGCCAGCAGCAAACAGGGCTTGGGCACAGATACGCAGTATTTT. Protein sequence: CASSKQGLGTDTQYF.

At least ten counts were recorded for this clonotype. This CDR3 is CATSREGRKSSGNTIYF. The DNA for the CDR3 is TGTGCCACCAGCAGAGAAGGGCGGAAAAGCTCTGGAAACACCATATATTTT. The V gene is TRBV15, the J gene TRBJ1-3, with D uncertain. V was cut by 0 bases and J by 0 bases, with 12 bases left in between. Germline V gene sequence: CDR1 LNHNV, CDR2 YYDKDF (reference sequence). There are 17 residues in the CDR3.

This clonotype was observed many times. The CDR3 sequence: CASSYSSGALDLNQPQHF. The CDR3 nucleotides read TGTGCCAGCAGTTACTCGTCGGGGGCGCTTGATTTGAACCAGCCCCAGCATTTT. The chain joins TRBV6-6 to TRBJ1-5, with a weak D call TRBD1 (6 bases). The length of the CDR3 is 18 residues. Germline values: CDR1 MNHNY, CDR2 SVGAGI (reference sequence). The ends were cut back, 0 bases at V and 7 bases at J, with 22 bases in the middle.

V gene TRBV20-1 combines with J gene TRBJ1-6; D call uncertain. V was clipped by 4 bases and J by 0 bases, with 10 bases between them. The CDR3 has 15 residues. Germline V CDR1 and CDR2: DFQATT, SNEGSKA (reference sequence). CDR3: CSAKPQVSYNSPLHF. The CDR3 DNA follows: TGCAGTGCTAAACCCCAGGTCTCCTATAATTCACCCCTCCACTTT.

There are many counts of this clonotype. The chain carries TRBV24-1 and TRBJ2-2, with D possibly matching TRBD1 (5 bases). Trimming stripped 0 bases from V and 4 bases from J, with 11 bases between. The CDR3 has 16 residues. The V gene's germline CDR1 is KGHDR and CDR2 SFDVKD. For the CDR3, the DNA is TGTGCCACCAGTGATTTGCAGGGTTGGGGCACCGGGGAGCTGTTTTTT. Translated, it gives CATSDLQGWGTGELFF.

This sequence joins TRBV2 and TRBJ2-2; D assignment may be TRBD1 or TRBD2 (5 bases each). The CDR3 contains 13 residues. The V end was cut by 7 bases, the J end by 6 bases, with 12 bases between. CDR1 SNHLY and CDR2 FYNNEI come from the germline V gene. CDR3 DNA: TGTGCCAGCATTTTCGGGGCGGCCGGGGAGCTGTTTTTT. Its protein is CASIFGAAGELFF.

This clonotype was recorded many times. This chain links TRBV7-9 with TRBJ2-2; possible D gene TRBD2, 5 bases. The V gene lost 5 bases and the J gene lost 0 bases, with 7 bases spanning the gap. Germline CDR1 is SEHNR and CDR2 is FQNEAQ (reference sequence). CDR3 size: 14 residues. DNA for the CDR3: TGTGCCAGCAGCCCGGACTCGAACACCGGGGAGCTGTTTTTT. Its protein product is CASSPDSNTGELFF.

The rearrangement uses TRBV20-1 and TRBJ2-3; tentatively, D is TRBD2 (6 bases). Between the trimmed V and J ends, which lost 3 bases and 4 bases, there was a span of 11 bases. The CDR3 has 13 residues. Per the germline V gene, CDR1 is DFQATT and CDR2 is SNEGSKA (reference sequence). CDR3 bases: TGCAGTGCTAGTGCCGGGAGTCCAGATACGCAGTATTTT. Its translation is CSASAGSPDTQYF.

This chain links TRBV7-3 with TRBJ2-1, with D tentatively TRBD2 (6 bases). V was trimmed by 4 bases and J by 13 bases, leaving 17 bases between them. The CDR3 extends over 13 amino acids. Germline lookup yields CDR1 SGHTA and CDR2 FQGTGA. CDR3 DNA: TGTGCCAGCAGCTCGCGGGGTAGCGGTAAACAGTTCTTC. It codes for CASSSRGSGKQFF.

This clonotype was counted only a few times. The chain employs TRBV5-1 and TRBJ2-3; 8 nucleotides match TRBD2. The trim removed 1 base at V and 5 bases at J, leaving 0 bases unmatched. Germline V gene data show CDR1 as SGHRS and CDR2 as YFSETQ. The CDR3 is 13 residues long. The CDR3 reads CASSLREGDTQYF. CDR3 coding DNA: TGCGCCAGCAGCTTGCGGGAGGGAGATACGCAGTATTTT.

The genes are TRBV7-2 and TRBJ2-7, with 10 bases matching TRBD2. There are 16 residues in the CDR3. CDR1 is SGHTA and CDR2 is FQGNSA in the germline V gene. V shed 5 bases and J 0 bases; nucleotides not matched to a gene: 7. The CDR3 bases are TGTGCCAGCAGCAAGACTAGCGGGCTGAGCTCCTACGAGCAGTACTTC. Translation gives CASSKTSGLSSYEQYF.